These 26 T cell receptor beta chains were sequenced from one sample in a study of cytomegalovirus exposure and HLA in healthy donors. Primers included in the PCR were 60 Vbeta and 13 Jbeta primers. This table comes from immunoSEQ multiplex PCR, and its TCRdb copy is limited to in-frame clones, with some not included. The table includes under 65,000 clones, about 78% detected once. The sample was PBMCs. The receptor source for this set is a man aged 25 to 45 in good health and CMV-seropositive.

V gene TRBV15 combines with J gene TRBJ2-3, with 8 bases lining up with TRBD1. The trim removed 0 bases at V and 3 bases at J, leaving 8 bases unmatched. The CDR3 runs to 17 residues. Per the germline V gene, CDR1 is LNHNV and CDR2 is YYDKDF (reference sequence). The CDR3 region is CATSRDAAGGWTDTQYF. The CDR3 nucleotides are TGTGCCACCAGCAGAGATGCGGCAGGGGGCTGGACAGATACGCAGTATTTT.

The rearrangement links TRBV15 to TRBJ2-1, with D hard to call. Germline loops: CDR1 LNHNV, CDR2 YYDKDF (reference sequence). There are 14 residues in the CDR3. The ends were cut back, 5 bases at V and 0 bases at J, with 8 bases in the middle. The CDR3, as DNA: TGTGCCACCAGCCCTTCTAGCTCCTACAATGAGCAGTTCTTC. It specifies CATSPSSSYNEQFF. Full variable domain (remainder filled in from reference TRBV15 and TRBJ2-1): DAMVIQNPRYQVTQFGKPVTLSCSQTLNHNVMYWYQQKSSQAPKLLFHYYDKDFNNEADTPDNFQSRRPNTSFCFLDIRSPGLGDTAMYLCATSPSSSYNEQFFGPGTRLTVL.

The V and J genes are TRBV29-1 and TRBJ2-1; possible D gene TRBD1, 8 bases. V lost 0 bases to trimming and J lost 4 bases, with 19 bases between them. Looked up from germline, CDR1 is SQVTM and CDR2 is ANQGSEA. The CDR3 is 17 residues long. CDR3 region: CSVEDLGEQGGYNEQFF. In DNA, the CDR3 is TGCAGCGTTGAAGATCTAGGGGAACAGGGGGGGTACAATGAGCAGTTCTTC.

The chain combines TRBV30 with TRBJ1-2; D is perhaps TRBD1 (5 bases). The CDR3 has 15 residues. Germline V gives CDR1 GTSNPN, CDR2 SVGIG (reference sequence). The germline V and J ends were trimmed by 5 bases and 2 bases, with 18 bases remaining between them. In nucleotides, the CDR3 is TGTGCCTGGGCCTATGCAGGGTATAGGAACTATGGCTACACCTTC. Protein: CAWAYAGYRNYGYTF. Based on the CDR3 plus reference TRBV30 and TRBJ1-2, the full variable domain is SQTIHQWPATLVQPVGSPLSLECTVEGTSNPNLYWYRQAAGRGLQLLFYSVGIGQISSEVPQNLSASRPQDRQFILSSKKLLLSDSGFYLCAWAYAGYRNYGYTFGSGTRLTVV.

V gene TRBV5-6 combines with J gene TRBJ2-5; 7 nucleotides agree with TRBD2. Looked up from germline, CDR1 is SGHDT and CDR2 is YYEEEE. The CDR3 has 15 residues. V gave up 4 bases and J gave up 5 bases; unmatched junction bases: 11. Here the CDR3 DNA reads TGTGCCAGCAGCACTCAGTCGGGACTACGGGAGACCCAGTACTTC. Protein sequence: CASSTQSGLRETQYF.

CDR3 sequence: CASSLKTGADTQYF. CDR3 sequence (DNA): TGCGCCAGCAGCTTAAAGACAGGAGCAGATACGCAGTATTTT. The chain links TRBV5-1 to TRBJ2-3, with D maybe TRBD1 (6 bases). Trimming took off 2 bases at V and 4 bases at J, with 11 bases between the two ends. The germline gives CDR1 SGHRS, CDR2 YFSETQ. This CDR3 has 14 amino acids.

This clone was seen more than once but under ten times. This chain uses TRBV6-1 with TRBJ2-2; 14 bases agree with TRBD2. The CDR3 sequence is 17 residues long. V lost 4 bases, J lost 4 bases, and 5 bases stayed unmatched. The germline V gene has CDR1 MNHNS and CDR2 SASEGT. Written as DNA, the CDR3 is TGTGCCAGCAGTGGACTAGCGGGGGGGCTAGGCACCGGGGAGCTGTTTTTT. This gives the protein CASSGLAGGLGTGELFF.

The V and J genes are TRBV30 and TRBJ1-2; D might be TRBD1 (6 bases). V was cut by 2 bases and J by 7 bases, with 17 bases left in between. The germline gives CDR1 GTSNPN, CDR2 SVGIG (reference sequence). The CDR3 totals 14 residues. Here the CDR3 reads CAWSPNPQGRGYTF. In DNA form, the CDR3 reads TGTGCCTGGAGTCCCAATCCACAGGGACGTGGCTACACCTTC.

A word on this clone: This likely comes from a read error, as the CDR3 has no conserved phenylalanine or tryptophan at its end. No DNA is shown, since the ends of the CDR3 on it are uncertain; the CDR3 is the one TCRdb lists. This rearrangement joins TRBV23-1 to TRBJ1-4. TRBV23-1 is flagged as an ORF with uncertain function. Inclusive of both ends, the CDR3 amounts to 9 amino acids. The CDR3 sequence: CASSHSPSG.

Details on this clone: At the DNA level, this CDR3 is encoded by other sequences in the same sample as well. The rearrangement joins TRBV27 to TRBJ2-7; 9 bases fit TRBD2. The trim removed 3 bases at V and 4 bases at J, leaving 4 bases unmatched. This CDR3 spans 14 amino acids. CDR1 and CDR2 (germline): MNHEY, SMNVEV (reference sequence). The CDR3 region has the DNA TGTGCCAGCAGTTTGGCTAGCGGGGAATACGAGCAGTACTTC. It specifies CASSLASGEYEQYF.

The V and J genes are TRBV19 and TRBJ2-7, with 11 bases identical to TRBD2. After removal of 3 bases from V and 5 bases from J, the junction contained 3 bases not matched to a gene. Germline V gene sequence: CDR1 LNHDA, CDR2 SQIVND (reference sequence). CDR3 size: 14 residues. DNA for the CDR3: TGTGCCAGTAGTATTGCACTAGCGGGGGACGAGCAGTACTTC. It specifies CASSIALAGDEQYF.

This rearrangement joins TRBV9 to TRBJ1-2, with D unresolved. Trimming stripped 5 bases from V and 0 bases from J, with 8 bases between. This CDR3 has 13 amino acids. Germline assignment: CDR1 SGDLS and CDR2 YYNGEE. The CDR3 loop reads CASRQASNYGYTF. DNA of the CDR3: TGTGCCAGCAGGCAAGCCTCTAACTATGGCTACACCTTC.

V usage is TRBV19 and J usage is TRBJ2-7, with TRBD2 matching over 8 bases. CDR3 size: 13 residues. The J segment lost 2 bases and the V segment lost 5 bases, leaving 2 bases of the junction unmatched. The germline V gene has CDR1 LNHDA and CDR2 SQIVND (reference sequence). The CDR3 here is CASSAGLAYEQYF. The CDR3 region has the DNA TGTGCCAGTAGTGCGGGACTAGCCTACGAGCAGTACTTC.

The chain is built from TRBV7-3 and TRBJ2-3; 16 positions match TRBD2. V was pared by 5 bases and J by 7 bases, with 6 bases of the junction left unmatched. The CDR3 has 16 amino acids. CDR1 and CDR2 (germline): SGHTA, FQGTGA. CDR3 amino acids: CASSTGTSGGAHTQYF. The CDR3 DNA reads TGTGCCAGCAGCACAGGGACTAGCGGGGGGGCCCATACGCAGTATTTT.

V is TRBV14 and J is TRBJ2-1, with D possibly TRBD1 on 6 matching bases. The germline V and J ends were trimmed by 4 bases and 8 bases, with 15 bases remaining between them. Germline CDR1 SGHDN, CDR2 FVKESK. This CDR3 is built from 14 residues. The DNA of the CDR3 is TGTGCCAGCAGCCGGACAGTAAGCTCTCATGAGCAGTTCTTC. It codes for CASSRTVSSHEQFF. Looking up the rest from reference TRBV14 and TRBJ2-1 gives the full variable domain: EAGVTQFPSHSVIEKGQTVTLRCDPISGHDNLYWYRRVMGKEIKFLLHFVKESKQDESGMPNNRFLAERTGGTYSTLKVQPAELEDSGVYFCASSRTVSSHEQFFGPGTRLTVL.

CDR3 region: CASTIAGGTDTQYF. CDR3 bases: TGCGCCAGCACTATAGCGGGGGGCACAGATACGCAGTATTTT. J is TRBJ2-3 and V is TRBV5-1; TRBD2 aligns across 9 bases. The germline V gene has CDR1 SGHRS and CDR2 YFSETQ. Germline trimming cut 6 bases from V and 1 base from J; bases unmatched to any gene: 3. The CDR3 consists of 14 residues.

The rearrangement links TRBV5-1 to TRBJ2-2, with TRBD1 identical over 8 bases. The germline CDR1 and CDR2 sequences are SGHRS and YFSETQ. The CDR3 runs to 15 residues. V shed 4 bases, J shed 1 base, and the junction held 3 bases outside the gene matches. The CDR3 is CASSPGQGNTGELFF. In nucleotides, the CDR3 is TGCGCCAGCAGCCCTGGACAGGGGAACACCGGGGAGCTGTTTTTT.

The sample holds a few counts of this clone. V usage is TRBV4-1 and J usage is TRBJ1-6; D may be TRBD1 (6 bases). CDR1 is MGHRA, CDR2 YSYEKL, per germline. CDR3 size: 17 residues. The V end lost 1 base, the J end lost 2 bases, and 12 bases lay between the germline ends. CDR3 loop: CASSQVRGFTYNSPLHF. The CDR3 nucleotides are TGCGCCAGCAGCCAAGTGAGGGGGTTCACCTATAATTCACCCCTCCACTTT.

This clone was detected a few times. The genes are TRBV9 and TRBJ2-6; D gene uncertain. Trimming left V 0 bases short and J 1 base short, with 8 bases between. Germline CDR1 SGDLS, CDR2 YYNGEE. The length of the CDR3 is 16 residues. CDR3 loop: CASSVDSTSGANVLTF. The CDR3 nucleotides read TGTGCCAGCAGCGTAGATTCGACATCTGGGGCCAACGTCCTGACTTTC.

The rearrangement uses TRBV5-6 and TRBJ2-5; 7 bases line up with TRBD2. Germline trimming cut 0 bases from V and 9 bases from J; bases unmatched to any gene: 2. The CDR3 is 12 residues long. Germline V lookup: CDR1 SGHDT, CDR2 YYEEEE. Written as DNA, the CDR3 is TGTGCCAGCAGCTTGGAACGGGGGGCCCAGTACTTC. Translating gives CASSLERGAQYF.

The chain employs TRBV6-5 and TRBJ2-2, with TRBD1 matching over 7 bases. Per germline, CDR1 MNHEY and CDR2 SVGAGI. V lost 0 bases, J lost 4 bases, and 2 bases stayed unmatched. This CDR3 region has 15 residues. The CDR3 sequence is CASSYSAGGTGELFF. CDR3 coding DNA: TGTGCCAGCAGTTACTCGGCAGGGGGCACCGGGGAGCTGTTTTTT.

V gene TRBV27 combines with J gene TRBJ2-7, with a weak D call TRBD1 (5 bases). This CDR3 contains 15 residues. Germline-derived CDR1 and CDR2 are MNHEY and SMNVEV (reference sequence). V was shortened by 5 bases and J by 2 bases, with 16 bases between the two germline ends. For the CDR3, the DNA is TGTGCCAGCAGTCCGGTGGGGCCTTCGCCCTACGAGCAGTACTTC. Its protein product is CASSPVGPSPYEQYF.

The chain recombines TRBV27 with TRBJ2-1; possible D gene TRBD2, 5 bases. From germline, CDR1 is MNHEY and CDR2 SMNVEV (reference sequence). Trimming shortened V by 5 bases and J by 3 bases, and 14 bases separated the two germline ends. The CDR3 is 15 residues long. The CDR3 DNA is TGTGCCAGCAGTATAGGGTGGGGAGTCTACAATGAGCAGTTCTTC. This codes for CASSIGWGVYNEQFF.

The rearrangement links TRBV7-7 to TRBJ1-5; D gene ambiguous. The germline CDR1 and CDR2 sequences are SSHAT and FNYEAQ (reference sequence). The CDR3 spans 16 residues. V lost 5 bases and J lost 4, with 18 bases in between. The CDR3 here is CASSQREVSSNQPQHF. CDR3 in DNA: TGTGCCAGCAGCCAACGAGAGGTCTCCTCTAATCAGCCCCAGCATTTT.

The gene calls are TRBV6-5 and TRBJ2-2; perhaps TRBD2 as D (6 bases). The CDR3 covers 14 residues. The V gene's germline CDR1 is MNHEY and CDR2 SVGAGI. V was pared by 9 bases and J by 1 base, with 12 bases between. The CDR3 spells CASLVAVNTGELFF. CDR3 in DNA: TGTGCCAGTTTAGTAGCGGTGAACACCGGGGAGCTGTTTTTT.

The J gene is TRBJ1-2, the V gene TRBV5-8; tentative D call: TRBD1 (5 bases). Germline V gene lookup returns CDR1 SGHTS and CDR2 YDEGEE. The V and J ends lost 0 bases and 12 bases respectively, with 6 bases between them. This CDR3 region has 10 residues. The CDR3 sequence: CASSLVTDTF. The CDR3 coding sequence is TGTGCCAGCAGCTTGGTGACAGACACCTTC.